The present TCR beta chain was sequenced within a study of shared clonotypes between healthy human individuals. The CDR3 consists of 18 residues. V was trimmed by 0 bases and J by 1 base, leaving 19 bases between them. CDR1 is SGDLS and CDR2 is YYNGEE in the germline V gene. The naive CD8 subset, CD45RO-negative cells positively selected for CCR7, excluded terminally differentiated effector memory CD45RA+ cells. The method was immunoSEQ multiplex PCR; TCRdb's version includes in-frame clones alone and lacks a portion of them. The sample lists roughly 2,000,000 clones, roughly 95% occurring once. The count of this clone is one.

The origin of this receptor is a man aged 18 to 30 in good health. The J gene is TRBJ2-5, the V gene TRBV9, with a possible D match to TRBD2 (5 bases). Sequenced input: naive CD8+ T cells sorted from blood. CDR3 in amino acids: CASSVEPHGVAIQETQYF. In DNA, the CDR3 is TGTGCCAGCAGCGTAGAGCCCCACGGGGTAGCGATCCAAGAGACCCAGTACTTC.